One and the same sample provided the 14 T cell receptor beta chains below, sequenced in a study of cytotoxic CD8 clonotypes in ibrutinib-treated CLL. The data were produced by immunoSEQ multiplex PCR, yet TCRdb's version contains in-frame clones alone and is incomplete. The sample lists some 25,000 clones, approximately 72% seen once, with 7% to 9.5% in the top ten. Sequences were derived from PBMCs, sampled before ibrutinib treatment. Receptor source: a human donor with chronic lymphocytic leukemia.

V gene TRBV7-9 combines with J gene TRBJ2-2; no reliable D call. Germline lookup yields CDR1 SEHNR and CDR2 FQNEAQ (reference sequence). CDR3 length: 14 amino acids. The ends were cut back, 1 base at V and 1 base at J, with 4 bases in the middle. CDR3 sequence: CASSLGQNTGELFF. DNA of the CDR3: TGTGCCAGCAGCTTAGGGCAGAACACCGGGGAGCTGTTTTTT.

In this sample, this clone turned up once. V gene TRBV10-3 combines with J gene TRBJ1-5, with D unresolved. This CDR3 contains 21 residues. V was cut by 0 bases and J by 2 bases, with 26 bases left in between. Per germline, CDR1 ENHRY and CDR2 SYGVKD. In DNA form, the CDR3 reads TGTGCCATCAGTGAGTCGAGGCGTGGCAGTAGGGAGGGCGTCCGCAATCAGCCCCAGCATTTT. It yields the protein CAISESRRGSREGVRNQPQHF.

This clone was counted between two and nine times. V gene TRBV7-2 combines with J gene TRBJ2-3, with unresolved D. This CDR3 contains 14 residues. Germline V gene sequence: CDR1 SGHTA, CDR2 FQGNSA. Trimming shortened V by 5 bases and J by 2 bases, and 11 bases separated the two germline ends. The CDR3 here is CASSQGITTDTQYF. CDR3 DNA: TGTGCCAGCAGCCAAGGGATTACCACAGATACGCAGTATTTT.

This chain uses TRBV12-5 with TRBJ2-1; 13 nucleotides align to TRBD2. The V and J ends lost 5 bases and 8 bases, in that order; junction bases with no gene match: 3. This CDR3 comprises 14 residues. CDR1 and CDR2 from the germline V gene are LGHNT and FRNRAP. This CDR3 reads CASGLGLAGHEQFF. CDR3 bases: TGTGCTAGTGGTCTGGGACTAGCGGGACATGAGCAGTTCTTC.

The chain recombines TRBV5-8 with TRBJ2-3; 7 bases map to TRBD2. Germline V gene lookup returns CDR1 SGHTS and CDR2 YDEGEE. This CDR3 region has 16 residues. The trim removed 2 bases at V and 4 bases at J, leaving 10 bases unmatched. CDR3 sequence reads: CASSLPLAPSPDTQYF. CDR3 sequence (DNA): TGTGCCAGCAGCTTACCACTAGCGCCCTCCCCAGATACGCAGTATTTT.

The chain employs TRBV4-2 and TRBJ2-5; the match to TRBD1 covers 7 bases. The germline V gene encodes CDR1 LGHNA and CDR2 YNFKEQ. The V segment lost 5 bases and the J segment 5 bases; nucleotides outside the gene matches: 17. The CDR3 runs to 17 residues. The chain's CDR3 is CASSSSGGIGVGETQYF. The CDR3 DNA reads as TGTGCCAGCAGCTCATCAGGGGGAATAGGAGTCGGGGAGACCCAGTACTTC.

V gene TRBV28 combines with J gene TRBJ2-2; 7 nucleotides match TRBD2. Germline V lookup: CDR1 MDHEN, CDR2 SYDVKM. This CDR3 contains 16 residues. J gave up 8 bases and V 3 bases, and 12 bases lay outside the gene matches. The DNA of the CDR3 is TGTGCCAGCAGTTTCGGGACTAACGGTTTCTGGGGGGAGCTGTTTTTT. Translated: CASSFGTNGFWGELFF.

V is TRBV25-1 and J is TRBJ2-2; 11 bases are shared with TRBD1. CDR1 is MGHDK, CDR2 SYGVNS, per germline. The V segment lost 7 bases and the J segment 5 bases; nucleotides outside the gene matches: 9. This CDR3 comprises 16 residues. In DNA form, the CDR3 reads TGTGCCAGCACCTCATTCGGACAGGGGGCTACCGGGGAGCTGTTTTTT. This gives the protein CASTSFGQGATGELFF.

V is TRBV14 and J is TRBJ2-6; no clear D. Per the germline V gene, CDR1 is SGHDN and CDR2 is FVKESK. This CDR3 has 14 amino acids. Trimming removed 5 bases from V and 0 bases from J, with 5 bases in between. The CDR3, as DNA: TGTGCCAGCAGCGATTACTCTGGGGCCAACGTCCTGACTTTC. Translating gives CASSDYSGANVLTF.

This chain links TRBV5-1 with TRBJ2-1; 7 bases align to TRBD2. Germline V gene sequence: CDR1 SGHRS, CDR2 YFSETQ. The CDR3 loop spans 15 amino acids. The J segment lost 5 bases and the V segment lost 2 bases, leaving 7 bases of the junction unmatched. The CDR3 sequence is CASSLGTTYDNEQFF. In nucleotides, the CDR3 is TGCGCCAGCAGCTTAGGGACTACCTATGACAATGAGCAGTTCTTC.

The chain links TRBV18 to TRBJ2-7; D ambiguous. Trimming took 2 bases from V and 5 from J, leaving 19 bases between them. Germline loops: CDR1 KGHSH, CDR2 LQKENI. This CDR3 has 16 amino acids. DNA of the CDR3: TGTGCCAGCTCACCATTCGGGCAGTCCCATGGGGACGAGCAGTACTTC. This gives the protein CASSPFGQSHGDEQYF.

This clone was observed a handful of times. The chain combines TRBV4-2 with TRBJ2-1; weak D call: TRBD2 (5 bases). CDR1 and CDR2 (germline): LGHNA, YNFKEQ. The ends were cut back, 0 bases at V and 1 base at J, with 7 bases in the middle. The CDR3 has 15 residues. The CDR3, as DNA: TGTGCCAGCAGCCAAGAGATAGCGTCCTACAATGAGCAGTTCTTC. Protein sequence: CASSQEIASYNEQFF.

The J gene is TRBJ2-2, the V gene TRBV5-1; TRBD1 is a possible D gene (6 bases). Trimming removed 0 bases from V and 3 bases from J, with 12 bases in between. The CDR3 sequence is 16 residues long. Germline V lookup: CDR1 SGHRS, CDR2 YFSETQ. CDR3 loop: CASSLATGIYTGELFF. The CDR3 region has the DNA TGCGCCAGCAGCTTGGCTACAGGGATATACACCGGGGAGCTGTTTTTT. The full variable domain, with the rest looked up from reference TRBV5-1 and TRBJ2-2, is KAGVTQTPRYLIKTRGQQVTLSCSPISGHRSVSWYQQTPGQGLQFLFEYFSETQRNKGNFPGRFSGRQFSNSRSEMNVSTLELGDSALYLCASSLATGIYTGELFFGEGSRLTVL.

This clone was picked up one time. The CDR3 reads CASSLYRSTEAFF. For the CDR3, the DNA is TGTGCCAGCAGTTTATACAGGAGCACTGAAGCTTTCTTT. This chain joins TRBV27 and TRBJ1-1; D perhaps matches TRBD1 (5 bases). The germline V gene encodes CDR1 MNHEY and CDR2 SMNVEV (reference sequence). V gave up 1 base and J gave up 4 bases, with 7 bases separating them. The CDR3 is 13 residues long.